This TCR beta chain comes out of a study of T cell repertoires in cytomegalovirus infection. Study-level information: From public TCR beta signatures came an indication of both CMV infection and matching HLA type. Regarding the study as a whole: The ex vivo response was dominated by HLA-C-restricted CMV-specific TCR beta clonotypes.

TCRdb recomputed calls from the reads with MiXCR, one row per CDR3 protein. The table lists some 680,000 distinct CDR3 sequences, 35% of them singletons. In the case of this clonotype: Its matching antigen is unknown.

Sequenced sample: PBMCs. This TCR was sampled from a human donor in good health (CMV status not recorded). Some clones in this sample may be carry-over from other donors' samples.

The CDR3 region is CASSERGWDEAFF. CDR3 bases: TGTGCCAGCAGCGAGAGGGGGTGGGATGAAGCTTTCTTT. This chain connects TRBV7-2 to TRBJ1-1, with D possibly TRBD1 on 6 matching bases. The CDR3 covers 13 residues. Germline V gene data show CDR1 as SGHTA and CDR2 as FQGNSA. Trimming removed 5 bases at V and 7 bases at J, with 14 bases between.